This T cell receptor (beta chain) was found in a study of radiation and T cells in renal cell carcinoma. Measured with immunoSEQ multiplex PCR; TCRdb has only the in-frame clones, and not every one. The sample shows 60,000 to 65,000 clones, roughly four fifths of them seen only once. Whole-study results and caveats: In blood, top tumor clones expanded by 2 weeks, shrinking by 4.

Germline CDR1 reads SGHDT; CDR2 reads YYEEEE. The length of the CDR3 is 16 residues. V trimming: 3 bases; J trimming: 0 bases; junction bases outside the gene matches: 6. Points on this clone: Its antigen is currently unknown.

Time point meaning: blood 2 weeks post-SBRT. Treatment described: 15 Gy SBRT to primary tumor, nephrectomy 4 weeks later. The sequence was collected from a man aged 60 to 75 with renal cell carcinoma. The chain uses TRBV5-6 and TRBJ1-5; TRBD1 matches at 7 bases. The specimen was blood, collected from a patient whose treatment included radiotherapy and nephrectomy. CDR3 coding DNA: TGTGCCAGCAGCTGGGCGGGACAGCTTAGCAATCAGCCCCAGCATTTT. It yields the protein CASSWAGQLSNQPQHF.